What follows are 31 T cell receptor beta chains derived from one specimen sequenced in a study of blood T cell repertoires in COVID-19. Clones were sequenced by immunoSEQ multiplex PCR, and TCRdb holds only the in-frame ones, with some missing. The data hold 250,000 to 350,000 clones, with approximately 90% observed a single time. The sample taken for sequencing was peripheral blood. The source of these receptors is a woman aged 55 to 70 with acute or convalescent COVID-19.

The chain joins TRBV3-1 (or the pseudogene TRBV3-2) to TRBJ1-3; no firm D call. Germline loops: CDR1 LGHDT, CDR2 YNNKEL (reference sequence). The ends were cut back, 4 bases at V and 4 bases at J, with 14 bases in the middle. This CDR3 spans 15 amino acids. The CDR3 nucleotides read TGTGCCAGCAGCCCGGAGATCACCGGAGGAAACACCATATATTTT. As protein: CASSPEITGGNTIYF.

CDR3 in DNA: TGTGCCAGCAGCCAAGGGCACAGGCCGAACACTGAAGCTTTCTTT. It yields the protein CASSQGHRPNTEAFF. The J gene is TRBJ1-1, the V gene TRBV3-1 (or the pseudogene TRBV3-2); possible D gene TRBD1, 5 bases. Germline V gene data show CDR1 as LGHDT and CDR2 as YNNKEL (reference sequence). CDR3 length: 15 residues. Trimming pared 1 base from V and 1 base from J, leaving 10 bases between.

V and J are TRBV28 and TRBJ2-5; D might be TRBD2 (5 bases). Looked up from germline, CDR1 is MDHEN and CDR2 is SYDVKM. With 7 bases removed from V and 2 bases from J, the gap between germline ends came to 17 bases. The CDR3 sequence is 15 residues long. CDR3 sequence (DNA): TGTGCCAGCACCCCCTTTGGACTTTCTCAAGAGACCCAGTACTTC. Translation gives CASTPFGLSQETQYF.

The CDR3 DNA sequence: TGTGCCAGCAGCTTAGGGACACCGAACACTGAAGCTTTCTTT. Translating it yields CASSLGTPNTEAFF. The V and J genes are TRBV11-2 and TRBJ1-1, with D maybe TRBD1 (5 bases). V gave up 1 base and J gave up 1 base, with 7 bases separating them. The CDR3 has 14 residues. Germline V gene sequence: CDR1 SGHAT, CDR2 FQNNGV.

The chain employs TRBV27 and TRBJ2-1, with D maybe TRBD1 (6 bases). This CDR3 has 14 residues. V dropped 10 bases and J dropped 4 bases, with 17 bases sitting between them. Germline V gives CDR1 MNHEY, CDR2 SMNVEV (reference sequence). The CDR3 DNA is TGTGCCACCCGGTTGATCGGGACATACAATGAGCAGTTCTTC. Translation: CATRLIGTYNEQFF.

The rearrangement joins TRBV5-1 to TRBJ1-4; 9 bases align to TRBD1. Trimming removed 4 bases from V and 8 bases from J; junction bases left unmatched: 18. The germline gives CDR1 SGHRS, CDR2 YFSETQ. This CDR3 region has 18 residues. As DNA, the CDR3 is TGCGCCAGCAGCAGAACCGCCCCCGGGACAGGGTCTGGAGAAAAACTGTTTTTT. Translating it yields CASSRTAPGTGSGEKLFF.

The chain links TRBV30 to TRBJ1-2; D remains ambiguous. The germline gives CDR1 GTSNPN, CDR2 SVGIG (reference sequence). There are 13 residues in the CDR3. The V and J ends lost 4 bases and 4 bases respectively, with 13 bases between them. The CDR3 DNA sequence: TGTGCCTGGAAATGGGGAGGCGGCTATGGCTACACCTTC. It codes for CAWKWGGGYGYTF.

The rearrangement joins TRBV6-5 to TRBJ2-7; 8 bases align to TRBD1. J was trimmed by 4 bases and V by 5 bases; bases with no gene match: 4. In germline, CDR1 is MNHEY, CDR2 SVGAGI. CDR3 size: 13 residues. CDR3 bases: TGTGCCAGCAGTCTGACAGGGGTTTACGAGCAGTACTTC. It translates to CASSLTGVYEQYF.

This chain connects TRBV3-1 (or the pseudogene TRBV3-2) to TRBJ2-2; 9 bases fit TRBD1. Looked up from germline, CDR1 is LGHDT and CDR2 is YNNKEL (reference sequence). CDR3 length equals 18 residues. The V gene end was trimmed by 4 bases and the J gene end by 0 bases; junction bases not matched to a gene: 9. The chain's CDR3 is CASSRDLGQGPNTGELFF. DNA for the CDR3: TGTGCCAGCAGCCGGGATTTGGGACAGGGTCCGAACACCGGGGAGCTGTTTTTT.

The chain employs TRBV2 and TRBJ2-5, with 14 bases that match TRBD2. Germline CDR1 SNHLY, CDR2 FYNNEI. V was pared by 5 bases and J by 5 bases, with 4 bases of the junction left unmatched. The CDR3 is 15 amino acids. The CDR3 DNA follows: TGTGCCAGCAGTCAGACTAGCGGGGGGGAGGAGACCCAGTACTTC. It yields the protein CASSQTSGGEETQYF.

The V call is TRBV4-1, the J call TRBJ2-4, with 7 positions matching TRBD1. The CDR3 is 17 amino acids. J was trimmed by 0 bases and V by 2 bases; bases with no gene match: 7. Germline V CDR1 and CDR2: MGHRA, YSYEKL. The CDR3 nucleotides are TGCGCCAGCAGCCAACCCTACAGGGGAGCAGCCAAAAACATTCAGTACTTC. This sequence encodes CASSQPYRGAAKNIQYF.

The chain carries TRBV6-5 and TRBJ2-5, with TRBD2 identical over 7 bases. The V gene's germline CDR1 is MNHEY and CDR2 SVGAGI. The CDR3 has 15 amino acids. The V segment lost 5 bases and the J segment 2 bases; nucleotides outside the gene matches: 8. CDR3 coding DNA: TGTGCCAGCAGTCCTTCAGGGAGGGGTCAAGAGACCCAGTACTTC. It is translated as CASSPSGRGQETQYF.

V usage is TRBV28 and J usage is TRBJ1-3; tentative D call: TRBD1 (6 bases). CDR3 length equals 14 residues. Germline V gives CDR1 MDHEN, CDR2 SYDVKM. Trimming left V 6 bases short and J 3 bases short, with 12 bases between. The CDR3 coding sequence is TGTGCCAGCAGGCCAACAGGGTATGGAAACACCATATATTTT. This codes for CASRPTGYGNTIYF.

This chain's CDR3 is CASSARNQETQYF. CDR3 DNA sequence: TGTGCCAGCAGCGCTAGGAACCAAGAGACCCAGTACTTC. The chain joins TRBV9 to TRBJ2-5; D remains ambiguous. V lost 3 bases to trimming and J lost 0 bases, with 6 bases between them. Germline CDR1 SGDLS, CDR2 YYNGEE. The CDR3 totals 13 residues.

This clone was picked up a small number of times. CDR3: CAISESNRGKNEKLFF. The DNA of the CDR3 is TGTGCCATCAGTGAGTCAAACAGGGGAAAGAATGAAAAACTGTTTTTT. The rearrangement uses TRBV10-3 and TRBJ1-4, with TRBD1 matching over 7 bases. The CDR3 covers 16 residues. The V and J ends lost 0 bases and 5 bases, in that order; junction bases with no gene match: 6. Germline V gene lookup returns CDR1 ENHRY and CDR2 SYGVKD.

The chain joins TRBV18 to TRBJ2-2; tentative D call: TRBD1 (5 bases). The CDR3 has 15 residues. The germline V gene encodes CDR1 KGHSH and CDR2 LQKENI. V was pared by 1 base and J by 5 bases, with 11 bases between. The CDR3 DNA sequence: TGTGCCAGCTCACCACAGCAGGGTAGAACCGGGGAGCTGTTTTTT. It encodes CASSPQQGRTGELFF.

The rearrangement uses TRBV6-2 or TRBV6-3 and TRBJ1-5; 8 bases are a match to TRBD1. The CDR3 extends over 15 amino acids. Germline V CDR1 and CDR2: MNHEY, SVGEGT. J was trimmed by 4 bases and V by 5 bases; bases with no gene match: 7. The CDR3 nucleotides read TGTGCCAGCAGTCCCCAGACAGGGGCGAATCAGCCCCAGCATTTT. Its translation: CASSPQTGANQPQHF.

The genes are TRBV30 and TRBJ1-1, with D perhaps TRBD1 (6 bases). V was pared by 3 bases and J by 2 bases, with 13 bases between. The CDR3 has 14 residues. Germline CDR1 is GTSNPN and CDR2 is SVGIG (reference sequence). The chain's CDR3 is CAWSSRGFNTEAFF. CDR3 DNA sequence: TGTGCCTGGAGCTCTAGGGGGTTCAACACTGAAGCTTTCTTT.

The genes are TRBV29-1 and TRBJ1-1; D not resolved. V was shortened by 3 bases and J by 2 bases, with 7 bases between the two germline ends. The CDR3 consists of 12 residues. Germline CDR1 and CDR2: SQVTM and ANQGSEA. CDR3 nucleotides: TGCAGCGTTGATGCGGGAAACACTGAAGCTTTCTTT. Residues: CSVDAGNTEAFF.

The V gene is TRBV4-2, the J gene TRBJ2-1; possible D gene TRBD2, 6 bases. Germline V CDR1 and CDR2: LGHNA, YNFKEQ. The CDR3 sequence is 16 residues long. The V end was cut by 4 bases, the J end by 10 bases, with 23 bases between. The CDR3 sequence: CASSRVARTNAGEQFF. CDR3 nucleotides: TGTGCCAGCAGCCGGGTGGCTAGGACTAACGCCGGAGAGCAGTTCTTC.

This chain uses TRBV27 with TRBJ2-7, with D perhaps TRBD2 (5 bases). CDR1 is MNHEY, CDR2 SMNVEV, per germline (reference sequence). Deletions cut 2 bases from V and 6 bases from J, with 11 bases between. The CDR3 extends over 13 amino acids. For the CDR3, the DNA is TGTGCCAGCAGTTTAGAGGCCCGGGGCGAGCAGTACTTC. Its protein product is CASSLEARGEQYF.

This chain connects TRBV4-2 to TRBJ1-2; D gene ambiguous. Germline CDR1 is LGHNA and CDR2 is YNFKEQ. The CDR3 totals 16 residues. The germline V and J ends were trimmed by 0 bases and 8 bases, with 19 bases remaining between them. CDR3 region: CASSQERAAVNGGYTF. The CDR3 DNA reads TGTGCCAGCAGCCAAGAGAGGGCCGCAGTCAACGGAGGCTACACCTTC.

The chain joins TRBV27 to TRBJ2-3; D gene ambiguous. V lost 3 bases to trimming and J lost 6 bases, with 16 bases between them. The CDR3 is 15 amino acids. From germline, CDR1 is MNHEY and CDR2 SMNVEV (reference sequence). CDR3 in amino acids: CASSFLGVDVDTQYF. CDR3 bases: TGTGCCAGCAGTTTCCTAGGCGTTGATGTTGATACGCAGTATTTT.

The chain links TRBV28 to TRBJ2-2; 8 nucleotides align to TRBD1. The CDR3 loop spans 16 amino acids. After removal of 6 bases from V and 7 bases from J, the junction contained 13 bases not matched to a gene. In germline, CDR1 is MDHEN, CDR2 SYDVKM. The CDR3 sequence: CASRIPGQARGGELFF. DNA for the CDR3: TGTGCCAGCAGGATCCCGGGACAGGCCCGAGGCGGGGAGCTGTTTTTT.

This rearrangement joins TRBV9 to TRBJ1-1; the D gene is possibly TRBD1 (5 bases). Trimming shortened V by 3 bases and J by 2 bases, and 14 bases separated the two germline ends. The CDR3 extends over 15 amino acids. Germline values: CDR1 SGDLS, CDR2 YYNGEE. The CDR3, as DNA: TGTGCCAGCAGCGCCCCCGGGAGGGGAAACACTGAAGCTTTCTTT. Its translation: CASSAPGRGNTEAFF. The complete variable domain, with remaining parts taken from reference TRBV9 and TRBJ1-1, reads DSGVTQTPKHLITATGQRVTLRCSPRSGDLSVYWYQQSLDQGLQFLIQYYNGEERAKGNILERFSAQQFPDLHSELNLSSLELGDSALYFCASSAPGRGNTEAFFGQGTRLTVV.

The gene calls are TRBV10-3 and TRBJ2-7; the match to TRBD2 covers 7 bases. Trimming took 6 bases from V and 2 from J; bases not matched to a gene: 7. The CDR3 is 14 amino acids. The germline gives CDR1 ENHRY, CDR2 SYGVKD. The CDR3 loop is CAISSKRGPYEQYF. The DNA of the CDR3 is TGTGCCATCAGCAGCAAGCGGGGCCCCTACGAGCAGTACTTC.

The chain is built from TRBV15 and TRBJ1-1; no reliable D call. The germline CDR1 and CDR2 sequences are LNHNV and YYDKDF (reference sequence). There are 15 residues in the CDR3. Trimming left V 0 bases short and J 0 bases short, with 8 bases between. The chain's CDR3 is CATSRDLAVNTEAFF. The CDR3 nucleotides read TGTGCCACCAGCAGAGATCTGGCAGTGAACACTGAAGCTTTCTTT.

CDR3 sequence: CASSERGGGLQEQFF. The CDR3 DNA sequence: TGTGCCAGCAGTGAGCGGGGGGGAGGTCTTCAGGAGCAGTTCTTC. The chain is built from TRBV6-1 and TRBJ2-1; TRBD2 agrees at 9 bases. The CDR3 covers 15 residues. Germline lookup yields CDR1 MNHNS and CDR2 SASEGT. The junction had 10 bases not matched to a gene; V was cut back by 3 bases and J by 10 bases.

This chain connects TRBV7-8 to TRBJ2-1, with D uncertain. The CDR3 consists of 14 residues. The V gene lost 7 bases and the J gene lost 1 base, with 11 bases spanning the gap. Germline assignment: CDR1 SGHVS and CDR2 FQNEAQ. The CDR3 is CASTSERSYNEQFF. As DNA, the CDR3 is TGTGCCAGCACATCGGAGAGGTCCTACAATGAGCAGTTCTTC.

V is TRBV7-2 and J is TRBJ1-2, with 10 bases identical to TRBD1. V gave up 4 bases and J gave up 8 bases; unmatched junction bases: 16. The V gene's germline CDR1 is SGHTA and CDR2 FQGNSA. CDR3 length: 17 amino acids. CDR3: CASSYGTGASRAAGYTF. Written as DNA, the CDR3 is TGTGCCAGCAGCTATGGGACAGGGGCCAGTCGGGCCGCGGGCTACACCTTC.

As concerns this clone: Other DNA variants within this sample encode the same CDR3. DNA for the CDR3: TGTGCCAGCAGCACCGGACAGAACACCGGGGAGCTGTTTTTT. It yields the protein CASSTGQNTGELFF. The rearrangement joins TRBV7-2 to TRBJ2-2, with D perhaps TRBD1 (5 bases). Trimming pared 5 bases from V and 1 base from J, leaving 8 bases between. The CDR3 totals 14 residues. CDR1 and CDR2 from the germline V gene are SGHTA and FQGNSA.